The rows below give T cell receptor beta chains drawn from one sample of a study of blood T cell repertoires in COVID-19. Generated by immunoSEQ multiplex PCR, the TCRdb table keeps only in-frame clones and is missing some. This table has over 250,000 clones, about 87% appearing once. Sequenced input: PBMCs or T cells enriched from blood (not recorded which). Receptors originate from a woman in her thirties who had recovered from COVID-19. Each CDR3 is given with its conserved first and last residue. D genes are given only for firm matches. A row's size may be missing; if present it is once, few, many or a size class.

v_call	clone_size	j_call	d_call	cdr3_aa	cdr3_nt
TRBV6-6	NA	TRBJ2-2	TRBD1	CASSPRGKDRGLNTGELFF	TGTGCCAGCAGTCCCCGGGGGAAGGACAGGGGGCTGAACACCGGGGAGCTGTTTTTT
TRBV7-2	NA	TRBJ2-5	TRBD2	CASSLGTSGQETQYF	TGTGCCAGCAGCTTAGGGACTAGCGGTCAAGAGACCCAGTACTTC
TRBV4-2	NA	TRBJ2-1	TRBD2	CASSQGMSGTSSYNEQFF	TGTGCCAGCAGCCAGGGAATGTCCGGGACTAGCTCCTACAATGAGCAGTTCTTC
TRBV27	once	TRBJ1-3	TRBD1	CASSLTGGHGNTIYF	TGTGCCAGCAGCCTGACAGGGGGCCATGGAAACACCATATATTTT
TRBV30	NA	TRBJ1-5	NA	CAWSVGLNQPQHF	TGTGCCTGGAGTGTGGGCCTAAATCAGCCCCAGCATTTT
TRBV19	NA	TRBJ1-6	NA	CASSTPPGIDSPLHF	TGTGCCAGTAGCACCCCTCCAGGGATCGATTCACCCCTCCACTTT
TRBV30	NA	TRBJ1-1	TRBD1	CAWIPGQGTEAFF	TGTGCCTGGATCCCGGGACAGGGAACTGAAGCTTTCTTT
TRBV5-6	NA	TRBJ1-2	TRBD1	CASRTTGSYGYTF	TGTGCCAGCAGAACGACAGGGAGCTATGGCTACACCTTC
TRBV9	NA	TRBJ2-3	TRBD1	CASSADRGQGDTQYF	TGTGCCAGCAGCGCCGACAGGGGGCAAGGAGATACGCAGTATTTT
TRBV20-1	NA	TRBJ1-1	NA	CSASSAEAFF	TGCAGTGCTAGTTCTGCTGAAGCTTTCTTT
TRBV27	NA	TRBJ1-2	NA	CASSLTYAPGSYTF	TGTGCCAGCAGTTTAACCTACGCGCCGGGGAGCTACACCTTC
TRBV10-3	NA	TRBJ2-7	TRBD1	CAISDEDRDLNEQYF	TGTGCCATCAGTGATGAGGACAGGGACCTCAATGAGCAGTACTTC
TRBV11-2	NA	TRBJ2-7	TRBD2	CASSLLTSGSYEQYF	TGTGCCAGCAGCTTACTTACTAGCGGTTCCTACGAGCAGTACTTC
TRBV4-2	NA	TRBJ1-2	NA	CASSQEGLRDTNYGYTF	TGTGCCAGCAGCCAAGAAGGCCTCAGGGACACTAACTATGGCTACACCTTC
TRBV7-3	NA	TRBJ2-1	NA	CASSSDSVHEQFF	TGTGCCAGCAGTTCCGACAGCGTCCATGAGCAGTTCTTC
TRBV5-1	NA	TRBJ2-7	NA	CASREGTLSYEQYF	TGCGCCAGCAGAGAGGGGACTCTCTCCTACGAGCAGTACTTC
TRBV19	NA	TRBJ2-5	TRBD1	CASSIGTGLQETQYF	TGTGCCAGTAGTATCGGGACAGGACTCCAAGAGACCCAGTACTTC
TRBV9	NA	TRBJ1-6	NA	CASSAEGYSPLHF	TGTGCCAGCAGCGCCGAGGGTTATTCACCCCTCCACTTT
TRBV11-2	NA	TRBJ1-1	TRBD1	CASSLVDRTEAFF	TGTGCCAGCAGCTTAGTGGACAGGACTGAAGCTTTCTTT
TRBV24-1	few	TRBJ1-2	TRBD1	CATSDTNSGTGGGYTF	TGTGCCACCAGTGATACAAACTCCGGGACAGGGGGAGGCTACACCTTC
TRBV9	NA	TRBJ1-2	TRBD1	CASSPDRNYGYTF	TGTGCCAGCAGCCCGGACAGGAACTATGGCTACACCTTC
TRBV29-1	NA	TRBJ1-1	NA	CSAERDTNTEAFF	TGCAGCGCTGAACGGGACACTAACACTGAAGCTTTCTTT
TRBV2	NA	TRBJ2-7	NA	CASSEGGASYEQYF	TGTGCCAGCAGTGAAGGGGGCGCCTCCTACGAGCAGTACTTC
TRBV15	NA	TRBJ2-5	TRBD1	CATSRDIGTGEETQYF	TGTGCCACCAGCAGAGATATTGGGACAGGGGAAGAGACCCAGTACTTC
TRBV29-1	NA	TRBJ2-7	TRBD1	CSVGRGQLSYEQYF	TGCAGCGTTGGACGGGGACAGCTTTCCTACGAGCAGTACTTC
TRBV25-1	NA	TRBJ1-2	NA	CASSAPNTRGNGYTF	TGTGCCAGCAGTGCTCCAAACACAAGAGGGAATGGCTACACCTTC
TRBV6-5	NA	TRBJ1-2	NA	CASSYPFLTF	TGTGCCAGCAGTTACCCTTTTCTCACCTTC
TRBV7-8	few	TRBJ1-1	NA	CASSEQGWGTEAFF	TGTGCCAGCAGTGAACAGGGCTGGGGCACTGAAGCTTTCTTT
TRBV6-9	many	TRBJ2-7	TRBD2	CASSKPLAGRPPSYEQYF	TGTGCCAGCAGTAAGCCCCTAGCGGGCCGGCCCCCTTCCTACGAGCAGTACTTC
TRBV2	once	TRBJ1-6	TRBD1	CASTRQGALRNSPLHF	TGTGCCAGCACTCGACAGGGGGCACTTCGTAATTCACCCCTCCACTTT
TRBV6-2/TRBV6-3	NA	TRBJ2-1	TRBD2	CASSYGSAGFTYFNEQFF	TGTGCCAGCAGTTACGGATCAGCGGGGTTTACTTATTTCAATGAGCAGTTCTTC
TRBV5-1	NA	TRBJ1-2	TRBD1	CASSISSGQEYGYTF	TGCGCCAGCAGCATATCTTCGGGACAGGAGTATGGCTACACCTTC
TRBV4-3	NA	TRBJ1-1	NA	CASSYTIFGMNTEAFF	TGCGCCAGCAGCTACACTATCTTTGGTATGAACACTGAAGCTTTCTTT
TRBV28	NA	TRBJ2-3	TRBD2	CASSILAGGTDTQYF	TGTGCCAGCAGTATACTAGCGGGGGGCACAGATACGCAGTATTTT
TRBV19	NA	TRBJ1-1	TRBD1	CASAGQREAFF	TGTGCCAGTGCGGGACAGCGGGAAGCTTTCTTT
TRBV4-1	NA	TRBJ1-1	NA	CASSQDYSGGNTEAFF	TGCGCCAGCAGCCAAGATTATTCGGGGGGGAACACTGAAGCTTTCTTT
TRBV7-2	few	TRBJ1-5	TRBD1	CASSSSRSQGDQPQHF	TGTGCCAGCAGCTCTAGCCGGTCCCAGGGGGATCAGCCCCAGCATTTT
TRBV19	NA	TRBJ1-1	NA	CASSPVGGTEAFF	TGTGCCAGTAGTCCAGTGGGGGGAACTGAAGCTTTCTTT
TRBV7-2	NA	TRBJ1-2	NA	CASSPRPAGGYTF	TGTGCCAGCAGCCCTCGACCGGCCGGGGGCTACACCTTC
TRBV5-6	NA	TRBJ1-6	TRBD1	CASSTDRHSPLHF	TGTGCCAGCAGCACGGACAGGCATTCACCCCTCCACTTT
TRBV2	NA	TRBJ2-7	TRBD2	CASSSGTTYEQYF	TGTGCCTCATCTAGCGGGACAACCTACGAGCAGTACTTC
TRBV21-1	NA	TRBJ1-1	NA	CASSMGQGDTEAFF	TGTGCCAGCAGCATGGGGCAGGGGGACACTGAAGCTTTCTTT
TRBV16	NA	TRBJ1-2	NA	CASSHSTGGARGYTF	TGTGCCAGCAGCCACTCCACGGGGGGGGCTCGTGGCTACACCTTC
TRBV20-1	NA	TRBJ2-7	TRBD2	CSASTSGVEQYF	TGCAGTGCTAGTACTAGCGGGGTCGAGCAGTACTTC
TRBV7-6	NA	TRBJ2-2	NA	CASSLGELFF	TGTGCCAGCAGTCTAGGGGAGCTGTTTTTT
TRBV10-3	NA	TRBJ1-2	NA	CAISDPTLLYGYTF	TGTGCCATCAGTGACCCGACTCTCCTCTATGGCTACACCTTC
TRBV28	NA	TRBJ1-1	NA	CGAGLAFF	TGTGGGGCTGGTTTAGCTTTCTTT
TRBV12-3/TRBV12-4	once	TRBJ2-3	NA	CASSLRGRDTQYF	TGTGCCAGCAGTTTAAGGGGAAGAGATACGCAGTATTTT
TRBV10-3	NA	TRBJ2-3	NA	CAISDLFGPAADTQYF	TGTGCCATCAGTGACCTTTTTGGACCAGCGGCAGATACGCAGTATTTT
TRBV7-9	NA	TRBJ1-2	TRBD1	CASSLVGGAYGYTF	TGTGCCAGCAGCTTAGTAGGGGGCGCGTATGGCTACACCTTC
TRBV6-5	NA	TRBJ1-2	TRBD1	CASSSWDRGGHGYTF	TGTGCCAGCAGTTCCTGGGACAGGGGAGGACATGGCTACACCTTC